This TCR beta chain comes out of a study of blood T cell repertoires in COVID-19. From germline, CDR1 is SGHTA and CDR2 FQGNSA. There are 13 residues in the CDR3. The V end lost 8 bases, the J end lost 0 bases, and 5 bases lay between the germline ends. The data were produced by immunoSEQ multiplex PCR, yet TCRdb's version contains in-frame clones alone and is incomplete. In the table there are 200,000 to 250,000 clones, roughly 80% of which are singletons. What was sequenced was PBMCs or T cells enriched from blood (not recorded which). The sequence derives from a man aged 55 to 70 who had recovered from COVID-19. The genes are TRBV7-2 and TRBJ2-6; D is ambiguous. In DNA, the CDR3 is TGTGCCAGCTCCTACTCTGGGGCCAACGTCCTGACTTTC. Protein: CASSYSGANVLTF. The full variable domain, its missing parts supplied by reference TRBV7-2 and TRBJ2-6, is GAGVSQSPSNKVTEKGKDVELRCDPISGHTALYWYRQSLGQGLEFLIYFQGNSAPDKSGLPSDRFSAERTGGSVSTLTIQRTQQEDSAVYLCASSYSGANVLTFGAGSRLTVL.